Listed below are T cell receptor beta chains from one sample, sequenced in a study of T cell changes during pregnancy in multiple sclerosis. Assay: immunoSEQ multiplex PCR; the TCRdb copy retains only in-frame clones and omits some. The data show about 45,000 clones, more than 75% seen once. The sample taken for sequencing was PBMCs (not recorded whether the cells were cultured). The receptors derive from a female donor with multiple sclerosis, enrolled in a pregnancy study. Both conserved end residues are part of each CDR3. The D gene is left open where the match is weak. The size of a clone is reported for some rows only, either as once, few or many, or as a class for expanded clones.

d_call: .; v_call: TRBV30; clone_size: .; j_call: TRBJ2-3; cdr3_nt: TGTGCCTGGAGCCCGTTCACAGATACGCAGTATTTT; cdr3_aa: CAWSPFTDTQYF
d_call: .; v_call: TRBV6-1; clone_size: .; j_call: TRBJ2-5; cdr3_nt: TGTGCCAGCAGTGAAATAGGGCAGACCCAGTACTTC; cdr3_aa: CASSEIGQTQYF
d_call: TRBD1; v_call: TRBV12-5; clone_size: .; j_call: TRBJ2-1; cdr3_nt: TGTGCTAGTGGCGCCTGGGACAGGGGCGATGAGCAGTTCTTC; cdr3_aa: CASGAWDRGDEQFF
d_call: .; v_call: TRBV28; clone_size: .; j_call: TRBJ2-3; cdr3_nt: TGTGCCAGCAGTTTGCCATCCCTCATGGCAGATACGCAGTATTTT; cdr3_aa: CASSLPSLMADTQYF
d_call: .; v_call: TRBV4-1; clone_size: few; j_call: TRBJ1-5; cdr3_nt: TGCGCCAGCAGGCGAGCAGGGGATCGAAATCAGCCCCAGCATTTT; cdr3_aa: CASRRAGDRNQPQHF
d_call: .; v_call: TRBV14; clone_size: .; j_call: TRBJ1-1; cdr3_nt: TGTGCCAGCAGCCAACTCATGAACACTGAAGCTTTCTTT; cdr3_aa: CASSQLMNTEAFF
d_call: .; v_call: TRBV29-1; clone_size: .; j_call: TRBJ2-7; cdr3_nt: TGCAGCGTTGTTACGCGGAATAACTACGAGCAGTACTTC; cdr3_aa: CSVVTRNNYEQYF
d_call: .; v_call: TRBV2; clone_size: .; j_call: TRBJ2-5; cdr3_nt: TGTGCCAGCACGTCCTCGCAAGAGACCCAGTACTTC; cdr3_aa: CASTSSQETQYF
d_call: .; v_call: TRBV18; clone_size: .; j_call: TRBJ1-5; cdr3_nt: TGTGCCAGCTCCGACACGGGTAAACGGCCCCAGCATTTT; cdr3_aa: CASSDTGKRPQHF
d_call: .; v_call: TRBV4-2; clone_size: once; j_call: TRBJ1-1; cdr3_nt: TGTGCCAGCAGCCCGGGTCCTGCTGGGACTGAAGCTTTCTTT; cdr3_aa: CASSPGPAGTEAFF
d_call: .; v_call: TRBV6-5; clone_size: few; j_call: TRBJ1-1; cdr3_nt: TGTGCCACCGACGACAGATTGGGACTCCGAGCTTTCTTT; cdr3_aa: CATDDRLGLRAFF
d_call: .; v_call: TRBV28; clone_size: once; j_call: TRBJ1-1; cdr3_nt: TGTGCCAGCAGCTCCCTGGGTCGGACTGAAGCTTTCTTT; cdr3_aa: CASSSLGRTEAFF
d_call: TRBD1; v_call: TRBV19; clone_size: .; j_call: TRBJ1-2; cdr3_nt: TGTGCCAGTAGTATGAGACAGGGGGCTGCCGGCTACACCTTC; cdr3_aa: CASSMRQGAAGYTF
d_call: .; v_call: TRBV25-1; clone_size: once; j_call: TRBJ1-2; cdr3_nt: TGTGCCAGCAGTGAACAGGGGAGCTATGGCTACACCTTC; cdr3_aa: CASSEQGSYGYTF
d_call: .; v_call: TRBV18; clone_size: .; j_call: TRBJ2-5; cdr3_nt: TGTGCCAGCTCACCCCAACACCCTCAAGAGACCCAGTACTTC; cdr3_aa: CASSPQHPQETQYF
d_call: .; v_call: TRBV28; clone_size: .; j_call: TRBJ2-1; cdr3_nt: TGTGCCAGCAGTACCTACAATGAGCAGTTCTTC; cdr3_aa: CASSTYNEQFF
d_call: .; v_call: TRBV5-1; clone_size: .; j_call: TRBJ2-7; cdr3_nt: TGCGCCAGCAGCTCATCTAGAGGTGAGCAGTACTTC; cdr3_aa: CASSSSRGEQYF
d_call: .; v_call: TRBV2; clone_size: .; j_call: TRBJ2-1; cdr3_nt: TGTGCCAGCAGCGGAGCCGTACTGGGACTCCCTAAAGGGGGCGATGAGCAGTTCTTC; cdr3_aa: CASSGAVLGLPKGGDEQFF
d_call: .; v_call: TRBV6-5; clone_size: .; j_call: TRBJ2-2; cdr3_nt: TGTGCCAGCAGTCGCGCCCGGGGGCCCACCGGGGAGCTGTTTTTT; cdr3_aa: CASSRARGPTGELFF
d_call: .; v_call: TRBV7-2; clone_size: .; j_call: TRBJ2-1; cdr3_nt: TGTGCCAGCAGCTTAATTGCGGGACAGACTAAGAACAATGAGCAGTTCTTC; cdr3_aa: CASSLIAGQTKNNEQFF
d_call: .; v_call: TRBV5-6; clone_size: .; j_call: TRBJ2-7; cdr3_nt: TGTGCCAGCAGCTTGGAACGGTCTATCGAGCAGTACTTC; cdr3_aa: CASSLERSIEQYF
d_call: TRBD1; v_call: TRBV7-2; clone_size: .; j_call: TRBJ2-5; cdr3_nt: TGTGCCAGCAGCACCAGACAGGGGTCCCGCATAGAGACCCAGTACTTC; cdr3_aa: CASSTRQGSRIETQYF
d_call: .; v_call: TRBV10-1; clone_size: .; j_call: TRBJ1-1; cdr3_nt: TGCGCCAGCAGTGGAGGTAACACTGAAGCTTTCTTT; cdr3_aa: CASSGGNTEAFF